What follows are 15 T cell receptor beta chains derived from one specimen sequenced in a study of blood T cell repertoires in COVID-19. The repertoire was sequenced with immunoSEQ multiplex PCR; TCRdb's copy has only in-frame clones and lacks some. The sample consists of about half a million clones, approximately 85% of them appearing once. The sequencing input was peripheral blood. Source of these receptors: a human donor in a cohort sampled during active COVID-19.

The chain employs TRBV11-3 and TRBJ2-1; no firm D call. V gave up 1 base and J gave up 5 bases, with 6 bases separating them. The length of the CDR3 is 13 residues. The germline V gene has CDR1 SGHNT and CDR2 YENEEA. The CDR3: CASSLGGDNEQFF. As DNA, the CDR3 is TGTGCCAGCAGCTTAGGAGGCGACAATGAGCAGTTCTTC.

V usage is TRBV4-3 and J usage is TRBJ1-2, with D unclear. Germline-derived CDR1 and CDR2 are LGHNA and YSLEER. This CDR3 is built from 14 residues. Between the trimmed V and J ends, which lost 4 bases and 4 bases, there was a span of 13 bases. The CDR3 DNA is TGCGCCAGCAGCCCCTCCGGGAACACCTATGGCTACACCTTC. Protein product: CASSPSGNTYGYTF.

The V and J genes are TRBV19 and TRBJ2-2, with 7 bases matching TRBD2. The CDR3 is 14 residues long. CDR1 and CDR2 from the germline V gene are LNHDA and SQIVND (reference sequence). J was trimmed by 5 bases and V by 5 bases; bases with no gene match: 5. CDR3 nucleotides: TGTGCCAGTAGTCCTAGCGGCAGGACCGGGGAGCTGTTTTTT. This encodes CASSPSGRTGELFF.

The gene calls are TRBV5-4 and TRBJ2-3, with 7 bases matching TRBD2. Losses at the gene ends were 2 bases for V and 0 bases for J; bases not matched to a gene: 3. Germline values: CDR1 SGHNT, CDR2 YYREEE (reference sequence). The CDR3 is 15 amino acids. The CDR3 loop reads CASSFGGGSTDTQYF. DNA for the CDR3: TGTGCCAGCAGCTTTGGCGGGGGTAGCACAGATACGCAGTATTTT.

The chain combines TRBV7-7 with TRBJ2-5, with TRBD1 identical over 7 bases. CDR1 is SSHAT and CDR2 is FNYEAQ in the germline V gene (reference sequence). The CDR3 has 13 residues. CDR3 loop: CASSRDRQETQYF. CDR3 in DNA: TGTGCTAGCTCTCGGGACAGACAAGAGACCCAGTACTTC. The full variable domain, completed using reference TRBV7-7 and TRBJ2-5, is GAGVSQSPRYKVTKRGQDVTLRCDPISSHATLYWYQQALGQGPEFLTYFNYEAQPDKSGLPSDRFSAERPEGSISTLTIQRTEQRDSAMYRCASSRDRQETQYFGPGTRLLVL.

The CDR3 DNA reads as TGCAGCGCTTCCGTGACAGGAGGCACAGATACGCAGTATTTT. It is translated as CSASVTGGTDTQYF. This chain connects TRBV29-1 to TRBJ2-3, with D maybe TRBD1 (6 bases). This CDR3 is 14 amino acids long. Trimming removed 7 bases from V and 1 base from J, with 15 bases in between. CDR1 SQVTM and CDR2 ANQGSEA come from the germline V gene.

V usage is TRBV6-5 and J usage is TRBJ2-5; D gene unclear. Between the trimmed V and J ends, which lost 9 bases and 2 bases, there was a span of 13 bases. The CDR3 loop spans 13 amino acids. Germline V CDR1 and CDR2: MNHEY, SVGAGI. The CDR3 nucleotides read TGTGCCAGTCTGAGCCCTGGTCAAGAGACCCAGTACTTC. It encodes CASLSPGQETQYF.

The V and J genes are TRBV6-5 and TRBJ2-3; tentative D call: TRBD2 (5 bases). Trimming removed 2 bases from V and 3 bases from J, with 6 bases in between. The CDR3 contains 13 residues. Germline CDR1 MNHEY, CDR2 SVGAGI. For the CDR3, the DNA is TGTGCCAGCAGTTACAGGGAGACAGATACGCAGTATTTT. Translated, it gives CASSYRETDTQYF.

The chain links TRBV12-3 or TRBV12-4 to TRBJ2-1, with unresolved D. The V gene lost 5 bases and the J gene lost 8 bases, with 13 bases spanning the gap. This CDR3 comprises 13 residues. The CDR3 DNA reads TGTGCCAGCAGTCAACTCTCAGGATATGAGCAGTTCTTC. Translated: CASSQLSGYEQFF.

This clone was seen once. The genes are TRBV18 and TRBJ1-1; D gene ambiguous. CDR3 size: 15 residues. The V gene's germline CDR1 is KGHSH and CDR2 LQKENI. V lost 3 bases to trimming and J lost 2 bases, with 13 bases between them. The CDR3 bases are TGTGCCAGCTCACCGCTTGGCCAGACTAACACTGAAGCTTTCTTT. Amino acid sequence: CASSPLGQTNTEAFF.

V usage is TRBV5-1 and J usage is TRBJ2-2; 11 nucleotides line up with TRBD2. Germline CDR1 and CDR2: SGHRS and YFSETQ. The CDR3 runs to 17 residues. The V gene end was trimmed by 3 bases and the J gene end by 0 bases; junction bases not matched to a gene: 4. The CDR3 nucleotides read TGCGCCAGCAGCTACGGGACTAGCGGTGCGAACACCGGGGAGCTGTTTTTT. Its protein is CASSYGTSGANTGELFF.

This sequence joins TRBV5-6 and TRBJ2-3; the D gene is possibly TRBD1 (7 bases). The ends were cut back, 3 bases at V and 0 bases at J, with 14 bases in the middle. Germline loops: CDR1 SGHDT, CDR2 YYEEEE. This CDR3 region has 16 residues. The CDR3 spells CASSSSGDRSTDTQYF. CDR3 nucleotides: TGTGCCAGCAGCTCCTCGGGGGACAGAAGCACAGATACGCAGTATTTT.

CDR3 coding DNA: TGTGCCATCAGTGAGTCCGGACTAGCGGGAGGGCGCAATGAGCAGTTCTTC. It is translated as CAISESGLAGGRNEQFF. This chain links TRBV10-3 with TRBJ2-1; 15 nucleotides line up with TRBD2. Germline V gene lookup returns CDR1 ENHRY and CDR2 SYGVKD. The CDR3 totals 17 residues. V shed 0 bases, J shed 6 bases, and the junction held 3 bases outside the gene matches.

The gene calls are TRBV7-9 and TRBJ2-7, with TRBD1 matching over 12 bases. CDR1 SEHNR and CDR2 FQNEAQ come from the germline V gene (reference sequence). This CDR3 region has 19 residues. V trimming: 5 bases; J trimming: 5 bases; junction bases outside the gene matches: 19. CDR3 nucleotides: TGTGCCAGCAGCCCCCGGTTGGGGGACAGGGGGCGGTTAGGCGACGAGCAGTACTTC. This codes for CASSPRLGDRGRLGDEQYF.

CDR3 nucleotide sequence: TGTGCCACCATAGGGACAGGCGCCTCCTACGAGCAGTACTTC. The encoded protein is CATIGTGASYEQYF. The chain couples TRBV6-5 to TRBJ2-7, with 8 bases aligning to TRBD1. This CDR3 is built from 14 residues. Germline CDR1 reads MNHEY; CDR2 reads SVGAGI. The trim removed 10 bases at V and 0 bases at J, leaving 8 bases unmatched.